Following are 9 T cell receptor beta chains from one sample sequenced in a study of T cells in Graves' hyperthyroidism and ophthalmopathy. TCR beta CDR3 regions were amplified from RNA transcripts. Initially, a first-round RT-PCR of the TCR CDR3 employed the HTBI primer set. MiXCR was run by TCRdb on the multiplex PCR reads, yielding one entry per CDR3 protein. Of more than 250,000 distinct CDR3 sequences listed, over 12% are singletons. Sequenced input: blood. The receptors derive from a woman aged 45 to 65 with Graves' hyperthyroidism that later progressed to Graves' ophthalmopathy.

This clonotype was seen ten or more times. The chain carries TRBV7-3 and TRBJ2-1; 12 positions agree with TRBD2. Per the germline V gene, CDR1 is SGHTA and CDR2 is FQGTGA. The CDR3 sequence is 17 residues long. V was pared by 1 base and J by 7 bases, with 8 bases of the junction left unmatched. Here the CDR3 reads CASSLKRGLAGPNEQFF. In nucleotides, the CDR3 is TGTGCCAGCAGCTTAAAACGCGGACTAGCGGGACCTAATGAGCAGTTCTTC. Full variable domain (outside the CDR3, taken from reference TRBV7-3 and TRBJ2-1): GAGVSQTPSNKVTEKGKYVELRCDPISGHTALYWYRQSLGQGPEFLIYFQGTGAADDSGLPNDRFFAVRPEGSVSTLKIQRTERGDSAVYLCASSLKRGLAGPNEQFFGPGTRLTVL.

The gene calls are TRBV6-1 and TRBJ2-1; 7 nucleotides align to TRBD1. This CDR3 has 13 residues. CDR1 and CDR2 from the germline V gene are MNHNS and SASEGT. The V segment lost 9 bases and the J segment 2 bases; nucleotides outside the gene matches: 4. CDR3 nucleotide sequence: TGTGCCAGTAGGACAGGACCCTACAATGAGCAGTTCTTC. This sequence encodes CASRTGPYNEQFF.

This clonotype was counted ten times or more. This chain joins TRBV12-3 or TRBV12-4 and TRBJ2-7; TRBD1 agrees at 9 bases. After removal of 0 bases from V and 3 bases from J, the junction contained 3 bases not matched to a gene. The CDR3 sequence is 15 residues long. This chain's CDR3 is CASSLAGTGYYEQYF. Here the CDR3 DNA reads TGTGCCAGCAGTTTAGCCGGGACAGGGTACTACGAGCAGTACTTC.

On this clonotype: The missing conserved phenylalanine or tryptophan at the end of this CDR3 makes a read error likely. The rearrangement links TRBV25-1 to TRBJ2-2, with a weak D call TRBD1 (6 bases). The CDR3 totals 15 residues. Trimming removed 8 bases at V and 4 bases at J, with 17 bases between. From germline, CDR1 is MGHDK and CDR2 SYGVNS. The CDR3 spells CASSIPGHFTGELFL. Here the CDR3 DNA reads TGTGCCAGCTCTATCCCGGGACACTTCACCGGGGAGCTGTTTTTA.

This clonotype was seen ten or more times. J is TRBJ2-7 and V is TRBV3-1; 12 nucleotides match TRBD2. This CDR3 is built from 15 residues. Germline V gene sequence: CDR1 LGHDT, CDR2 YNNKEL (reference sequence). After removal of 4 bases from V and 2 bases from J, the junction contained 3 bases not matched to a gene. CDR3 DNA sequence: TGTGCCAGCAGCCGCCGGACTAGCGGGACCTACGAGCAGTACTTC. It yields the protein CASSRRTSGTYEQYF.

A few counts support this clonotype. A read error may account for a junction end that differs from germline. The chain is built from TRBV5-1 and TRBJ2-1, with unresolved D. The germline V gene encodes CDR1 SGHRS and CDR2 YFSETQ. This CDR3 has 11 residues. The DNA for the CDR3 is TGCGCCAGCAGCCTCTACGATGAGCAGTTCTTC. This sequence encodes CASSLYDEQFF.

There are many counts of this clonotype. This rearrangement joins TRBV12-3 or TRBV12-4 to TRBJ2-4; perhaps TRBD1 as D (5 bases). Trimming took 5 bases from V and 7 from J, leaving 15 bases between them. The CDR3 loop spans 14 amino acids. The CDR3 bases are TGTGCCAGCAGTCGAGACAGCCCCTGGAACATTCAGTACTTC. Its translation is CASSRDSPWNIQYF.

This clonotype was counted many times. V and J are TRBV29-1 and TRBJ2-7; no definite D call. Germline CDR1 and CDR2: SQVTM and ANQGSEA. The CDR3 totals 11 residues. V was shortened by 3 bases and J by 6 bases, with 9 bases between the two germline ends. The CDR3 bases are TGCAGCGTTGACGGATCAGGCGAGCAGTACTTC. Translated, it gives CSVDGSGEQYF.

This clonotype was observed once. A single base separates this from a much larger clone, so it may be a read error. This chain links TRBV5-5 with TRBJ2-5, with 10 nucleotides matching TRBD2. Germline assignment: CDR1 SGHKS and CDR2 YYEKEE (reference sequence). This CDR3 region has 17 residues. CDR3 in amino acids: CTSSLDGSGGYQETQYF. The CDR3 coding sequence is TGTACCAGCAGCTTGGACGGTAGCGGGGGGTACCAAGAGACCCAGTACTTC.